This T cell receptor beta chain was sequenced in a study of shared clonotypes between healthy human individuals. On the study more broadly: Plates per donor: three CD4 naive, three CD4 memory, two CD8 naive, one CD8 memory. General study results and limits: Shared across several donors were roughly 4.8% of the naive CD4 clonotypes. Compared with memory subsets, naive subsets generally had larger estimated richness.

About this clone itself: Its antigen is not known.

The ends lost 5 bases at V and 4 bases at J; junction bases unmatched: 11. CDR3 size: 15 residues. CDR1 is SGHRS and CDR2 is YFSETQ in the germline V gene. The method was immunoSEQ multiplex PCR; TCRdb's version includes in-frame clones alone and lacks a portion of them. The table lists around 2.1 million clones, around 95% of them singletons. Everyone who donated was a Caucasian adult who lived in Nashville, Tennessee. The chain couples TRBV5-1 to TRBJ2-5; 7 bases are shared with TRBD2. The TCR originated in a man younger than 35 in good health. The specimen sequenced was naive CD4+ T cells sorted from blood. Specified subset: CD45RA+ positively selected. CDR3 nucleotides: TGCGCCAGCAGTCCCTTGGCGGGAGACCCAGAGACCCAGTACTTC. Protein: CASSPLAGDPETQYF.